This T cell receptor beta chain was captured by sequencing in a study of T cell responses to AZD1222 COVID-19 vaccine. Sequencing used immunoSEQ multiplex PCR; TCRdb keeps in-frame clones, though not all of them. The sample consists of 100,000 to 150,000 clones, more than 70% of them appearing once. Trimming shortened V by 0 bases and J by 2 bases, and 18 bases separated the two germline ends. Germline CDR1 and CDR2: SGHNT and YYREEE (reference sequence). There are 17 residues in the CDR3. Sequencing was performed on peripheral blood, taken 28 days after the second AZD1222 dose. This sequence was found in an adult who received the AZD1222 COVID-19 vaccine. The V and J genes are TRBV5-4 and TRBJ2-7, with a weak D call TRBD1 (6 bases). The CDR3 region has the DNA TGTGCCAGCAGCTTGGCCAGGGGCGTTGGTGGTCCCTACGAGCAGTACTTC. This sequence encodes CASSLARGVGGPYEQYF.